This is a list of T cell receptor beta chains from one sample in a study of spatial heterogeneity in lung cancer. TCRdb processed the 5' RACE reads anew with MiXCR; each CDR3 protein has one entry. The repertoire holds 6,500 to 9,500 distinct CDR3 sequences, with over 9.5% as singletons. The sample was lung tumor tissue, taken at surgery. Receptors originate from a male donor with early-stage non-small cell lung cancer. CDR3s include the opening cysteine and the closing phenylalanine or tryptophan. A D gene is named only where the DNA matches it firmly. Size is omitted from some rows. Given values are once, few, many or a class for expanded clones.

clone_size: NA; d_call: TRBD2; j_call: TRBJ2-7; v_call: TRBV29-1; cdr3_aa: CSVGGSSYEQYF; cdr3_nt: TGCAGCGTCGGGGGGAGCTCCTACGAGCAGTACTTC
clone_size: medium-sized; d_call: NA; j_call: TRBJ2-7; v_call: TRBV12-3/TRBV12-4; cdr3_aa: CASSFLGRVGKGDYEQYF; cdr3_nt: TGTGCCAGCAGTTTCCTCGGCAGGGTAGGGAAAGGGGACTACGAGCAGTACTTC
clone_size: medium-sized; d_call: TRBD1; j_call: TRBJ1-5; v_call: TRBV29-1; cdr3_aa: CSVSGTGDQPQHF; cdr3_nt: TGCAGCGTCTCCGGGACAGGGGATCAGCCCCAGCATTTT
clone_size: many; d_call: TRBD2; j_call: TRBJ2-1; v_call: TRBV6-5; cdr3_aa: CASSILAGVVYEQFF; cdr3_nt: TGTGCCAGCAGTATTCTAGCGGGAGTGGTCTATGAGCAGTTCTTC
clone_size: many; d_call: TRBD1; j_call: TRBJ2-4; v_call: TRBV30; cdr3_aa: CALQGVAKNIQYF; cdr3_nt: TGTGCCTTACAGGGGGTAGCCAAAAACATTCAGTACTTC
clone_size: NA; d_call: TRBD2; j_call: TRBJ2-1; v_call: TRBV7-2; cdr3_aa: CASSITGTSGDNEQFF; cdr3_nt: TGTGCCAGCAGCATAACGGGGACTAGCGGGGACAATGAGCAGTTCTTC
clone_size: many; d_call: TRBD2; j_call: TRBJ2-2; v_call: TRBV3-1; cdr3_aa: CASSLSGLARFSGELFF; cdr3_nt: TGTGCCAGCAGCCTCTCGGGACTAGCGAGATTCTCCGGGGAGCTGTTTTTT
clone_size: medium-sized; d_call: NA; j_call: TRBJ2-3; v_call: TRBV7-8; cdr3_aa: CASSLAPLTDTQYF; cdr3_nt: TGTGCCAGCAGCTTAGCCCCTCTAACAGATACGCAGTATTTT
clone_size: many; d_call: TRBD1; j_call: TRBJ1-1; v_call: TRBV6-1; cdr3_aa: CASSVGQPNTEAFF; cdr3_nt: TGTGCCAGCAGTGTGGGACAGCCGAACACTGAAGCTTTCTTT
clone_size: many; d_call: NA; j_call: TRBJ2-2; v_call: TRBV7-2; cdr3_aa: CASSLGLPGELFF; cdr3_nt: TGTGCCAGCAGCTTAGGACTTCCCGGGGAGCTGTTTTTT
clone_size: few; d_call: NA; j_call: TRBJ2-2; v_call: TRBV20-1; cdr3_aa: CSARDPRWDSGSGTGELFF; cdr3_nt: TGCAGTGCTAGAGATCCCCGATGGGACAGCGGGAGTGGCACCGGGGAGCTGTTTTTT
clone_size: many; d_call: TRBD2; j_call: TRBJ2-2; v_call: TRBV11-2; cdr3_aa: CASSLEVLAGLTGELFF; cdr3_nt: TGTGCCAGCAGCTTAGAGGTTCTAGCGGGGCTCACCGGGGAGCTGTTTTTT
clone_size: many; d_call: NA; j_call: TRBJ2-7; v_call: TRBV7-2; cdr3_aa: CASSSWMSAEQYF; cdr3_nt: TGTGCCAGCAGTTCCTGGATGAGTGCCGAGCAGTACTTC
clone_size: many; d_call: TRBD2; j_call: TRBJ2-7; v_call: TRBV14; cdr3_aa: CASSLGLANYEQYF; cdr3_nt: TGTGCCAGCAGCCTGGGACTAGCAAACTACGAGCAGTACTTC
clone_size: many; d_call: NA; j_call: TRBJ1-2; v_call: TRBV18; cdr3_aa: CASSSGRFGYTF; cdr3_nt: TGTGCCAGCTCGTCAGGGAGATTCGGCTACACCTTC
clone_size: few; d_call: TRBD1; j_call: TRBJ1-1; v_call: TRBV6-5; cdr3_aa: CASSYGTGGAGEAFF; cdr3_nt: TGTGCCAGCAGTTACGGGACAGGGGGCGCAGGTGAAGCTTTCTTT
clone_size: many; d_call: NA; j_call: TRBJ1-4; v_call: TRBV5-1; cdr3_aa: CASSTEQQAKLFF; cdr3_nt: TGCGCCAGCAGCACAGAACAGCAGGCAAAACTGTTTTTT
clone_size: many; d_call: NA; j_call: TRBJ2-3; v_call: TRBV20-1; cdr3_aa: CSARESGPDTQYF; cdr3_nt: TGCAGTGCGAGAGAATCAGGCCCAGATACGCAGTATTTT
clone_size: many; d_call: TRBD1; j_call: TRBJ2-1; v_call: TRBV6-5; cdr3_aa: CASSSTGGTYNEQFF; cdr3_nt: TGTGCCAGCAGTTCCACAGGGGGGACCTACAATGAGCAGTTCTTC
clone_size: medium-sized; d_call: NA; j_call: TRBJ2-3; v_call: TRBV20-1; cdr3_aa: CSAGGAGQRSFTDTQYF; cdr3_nt: TGCAGTGCTGGAGGAGCGGGCCAACGATCCTTCACAGATACGCAGTATTTT
clone_size: medium-sized; d_call: TRBD2; j_call: TRBJ2-1; v_call: TRBV6-2/TRBV6-3; cdr3_aa: CASRRLAGARTYNEQFF; cdr3_nt: TGTGCCAGCAGAAGACTAGCGGGAGCCCGGACCTACAATGAGCAGTTCTTC
clone_size: NA; d_call: NA; j_call: TRBJ2-7; v_call: TRBV20-1; cdr3_aa: CSPSSGSYEQYF; cdr3_nt: TGCAGTCCCTCGTCGGGATCCTACGAGCAGTACTTC